A selection of T cell receptor beta chains follows, all from one sample in a study of blood T cell repertoires in COVID-19. Sequenced by immunoSEQ multiplex PCR; TCRdb stores in-frame clones only, minus some. The repertoire holds nearly 250,000 clones, with around 88% as singletons. The sample was PBMCs or T cells enriched from blood (not recorded which). The receptor set was obtained from a woman aged 50 to 60 who had recovered from COVID-19. CDR3s include the opening cysteine and the closing phenylalanine or tryptophan. D genes are given only for firm matches. Clone size appears in some rows only: once, few, many, or a class for an expanded clone.

D,J,size,V,CDR3,DNA
NA,TRBJ1-2,NA,TRBV9,CASSVYQGEGGYTF,TGTGCCAGCAGCGTATATCAGGGTGAAGGCGGCTACACCTTC
NA,TRBJ2-7,NA,TRBV5-1,CASRDTGGEQYF,TGCGCCAGCAGGGATACAGGAGGGGAGCAGTACTTC
TRBD1,TRBJ2-1,NA,TRBV11-2,CASSSILDRAWNEQFF,TGTGCCAGCAGCTCTATTCTCGACAGGGCTTGGAATGAGCAGTTCTTC
TRBD1,TRBJ1-2,NA,TRBV29-1,CSVEWTGQPSKGYTF,TGCAGCGTTGAATGGACGGGACAGCCATCTAAAGGCTACACCTTC
NA,TRBJ2-6,few,TRBV9,CASSVSWSSGANVLTF,TGTGCCAGCAGCGTAAGCTGGAGCTCTGGGGCCAACGTCCTGACTTTC
TRBD1,TRBJ1-6,NA,TRBV5-4,CASSLMGTGGRSPLHF,TGTGCCAGCAGCTTGATGGGGACAGGGGGCCGTTCACCCCTCCACTTT
NA,TRBJ1-5,NA,TRBV5-5,CASSPTELVGQPQHF,TGTGCCAGCAGCCCGACAGAGTTGGTCGGCCAGCCCCAGCATTTT
TRBD1,TRBJ1-3,NA,TRBV19,CASRQQGSGNTIYF,TGTGCCAGTAGGCAACAGGGGTCTGGAAACACCATATATTTT
TRBD2,TRBJ2-3,NA,TRBV18,CASSRSGGALDTQYF,TGTGCCAGCTCCCGGAGCGGGGGGGCCTTAGATACGCAGTATTTT
NA,TRBJ2-1,NA,TRBV24-1,CATTPGGGTSGNEQFF,TGTGCCACCACCCCTGGGGGGGGGACAAGCGGCAATGAGCAGTTCTTC
TRBD2,TRBJ2-3,NA,TRBV29-1,CSYLGQGGIDTQYF,TGCAGCTATTTGGGGCAGGGAGGGATAGATACGCAGTATTTT
NA,TRBJ2-5,NA,TRBV2,CASSELDTLMYF,TGTGCCAGCAGTGAATTGGACACCCTGATGTACTTC
NA,TRBJ2-2,NA,TRBV11-3,CASSWEGGGELFF,TGTGCCAGCAGCTGGGAAGGGGGCGGGGAGCTGTTTTTT
NA,TRBJ1-1,NA,TRBV12-3/TRBV12-4,CASSFAQNTEAFF,TGTGCCAGCAGTTTCGCACAGAACACTGAAGCTTTCTTT
TRBD1,TRBJ1-5,NA,TRBV15,CATSRVQGARQPQHF,TGTGCCACCAGCAGGGTACAGGGGGCAAGACAGCCCCAGCATTTT
NA,TRBJ2-3,NA,TRBV9,CASSVGGGDLRADTQYF,TGTGCCAGCAGCGTAGGGGGCGGCGATTTAAGAGCGGATACGCAGTATTTT
NA,TRBJ1-2,NA,TRBV9,CASSPRQTVAYGYTF,TGTGCCAGCAGCCCCCGGCAGACAGTTGCCTATGGCTACACCTTC
TRBD2,TRBJ2-1,NA,TRBV5-8,CASSLGLAGGLAYNEQFF,TGTGCCAGCAGCTTAGGACTAGCGGGGGGTCTCGCCTACAATGAGCAGTTCTTC
TRBD2,TRBJ2-2,once,TRBV27,CASSSIAGATGELFF,TGTGCCAGCAGTTCGATAGCGGGGGCCACCGGGGAGCTGTTTTTT
NA,TRBJ2-3,NA,TRBV7-6,CASSLSFATRSTDTQYF,TGTGCCAGCAGCTTATCATTCGCGACTCGTAGCACAGATACGCAGTATTTT
NA,TRBJ1-4,NA,TRBV4-1,CASSQSLTGYYEKLFF,TGCGCCAGCAGCCAGTCGCTAACAGGGTATTATGAAAAACTGTTTTTT
TRBD1,TRBJ1-4,NA,TRBV18,CASSTIQGNNEKLFF,TGTGCCAGCTCCACAATACAGGGGAATAATGAAAAACTGTTTTTT
TRBD1,TRBJ1-2,NA,TRBV19,CASNEGPGQGRVYGYTF,TGTGCCAGTAACGAAGGCCCGGGACAGGGAAGAGTCTATGGCTACACCTTC
TRBD2,TRBJ2-3,NA,TRBV4-3,CASSQDPEGGLGDTQYF,TGCGCCAGCAGCCAAGATCCAGAAGGGGGACTAGGAGATACGCAGTATTTT
NA,TRBJ1-1,NA,TRBV6-1,CASSDRANTEAFF,TGTGCCAGCAGTGACAGGGCGAACACTGAAGCTTTCTTT
NA,TRBJ2-7,once,TRBV5-1,CASSPGLLVYEQYF,TGCGCCAGCAGCCCGGGACTCCTCGTCTACGAGCAGTACTTC
NA,TRBJ2-1,NA,TRBV5-1,CASRSKTAEHYNEQFF,TGCGCCAGCAGATCTAAGACTGCCGAACACTACAATGAGCAGTTCTTC
TRBD2,TRBJ2-1,once,TRBV27,CASKLAGYNEQFF,TGTGCCAGCAAACTAGCGGGGTACAATGAGCAGTTCTTC
TRBD1,TRBJ1-2,NA,TRBV7-9,CASSGPGTGTNYGYTF,TGTGCCAGCAGCGGTCCCGGGACAGGGACCAACTATGGCTACACCTTC
TRBD2,TRBJ2-1,NA,TRBV3-1/TRBV3-2,CASSHVGTSRRRNEQFF,TGTGCCAGCAGCCATGTCGGGACTAGCAGGAGGCGGAATGAGCAGTTCTTC
TRBD2,TRBJ2-3,NA,TRBV4-2,CASSQAPGLAGGGTQYF,TGTGCCAGCAGCCAAGCCCCGGGACTAGCGGGAGGGGGTACGCAGTATTTT
NA,TRBJ2-1,few,TRBV28,CASSLLADNNEQFF,TGTGCCAGCAGTTTATTGGCAGATAACAATGAGCAGTTCTTC
NA,TRBJ1-2,NA,TRBV19,CASRSPAGANYGYTF,TGTGCCAGTAGATCCCCGGCAGGGGCTAACTATGGCTACACCTTC
TRBD1,TRBJ1-5,NA,TRBV2,CASSYGQANQPQHF,TGTGCCAGCAGTTACGGACAGGCGAATCAGCCCCAGCATTTT
TRBD2,TRBJ2-1,NA,TRBV5-6,CASSFERGSSYNEQFF,TGTGCCAGCAGCTTTGAGCGGGGTAGCTCCTACAATGAGCAGTTCTTC
NA,TRBJ1-6,NA,TRBV27,CASSLNRGSPLHF,TGTGCCAGCAGTTTGAATCGGGGGTCACCCCTCCACTTT
TRBD2,TRBJ2-1,NA,TRBV30,CAWTRQTSIIISEQFF,TGTGCCTGGACCCGACAGACTAGCATAATTATAAGTGAGCAGTTCTTC
NA,TRBJ1-3,NA,TRBV2,CASSEELRVGQGNTIYF,TGTGCCAGCAGTGAGGAACTGCGTGTGGGGCAAGGAAACACCATATATTTT
TRBD1,TRBJ1-2,NA,TRBV5-4,CASSTDRGPLGYTF,TGTGCCAGCAGTACCGACAGGGGCCCTTTGGGCTACACCTTC
TRBD1,TRBJ1-4,NA,TRBV19,CASQTGFQSDEKLFF,TGTGCCAGCCAGACAGGGTTCCAAAGCGATGAAAAACTGTTTTTT
NA,TRBJ1-5,NA,TRBV7-2,CASSLMSYANQPQHF,TGTGCCAGCAGCTTAATGTCCTACGCCAATCAGCCCCAGCATTTT
TRBD2,TRBJ2-7,NA,TRBV10-3,CAISELYLSGSLNEQYF,TGTGCCATCAGTGAGTTGTACCTTAGCGGGAGTCTCAACGAGCAGTACTTC
NA,TRBJ1-2,NA,TRBV30,CAWSTISGYTF,TGTGCCTGGAGTACTATCTCTGGCTACACCTTC
NA,TRBJ1-5,NA,TRBV24-1,CATSDSRDTDSNQPQHF,TGTGCCACCAGTGATTCACGGGACACCGATAGCAATCAGCCCCAGCATTTT
TRBD1,TRBJ1-1,once,TRBV10-3,CAISETGAANTEAFF,TGTGCCATCAGTGAAACAGGGGCCGCGAACACTGAAGCTTTCTTT
NA,TRBJ2-6,once,TRBV18,CASSPLLGDTLSSGANVLTF,TGTGCCAGCTCACCACTTCTAGGGGACACTCTAAGCTCTGGGGCCAACGTCCTGACTTTC
NA,TRBJ1-5,NA,TRBV4-3,CASSLYRDNNQPQHF,TGCGCCAGCAGCCTGTACCGGGACAACAATCAGCCCCAGCATTTT
TRBD1,TRBJ1-5,NA,TRBV7-2,CASSTSVQGGQPQHF,TGTGCCAGCAGCACCTCGGTTCAGGGGGGCCAGCCCCAGCATTTT
NA,TRBJ1-6,NA,TRBV30,CAWSVSGNYNSPLHF,TGTGCCTGGAGTGTATCGGGGAATTATAATTCACCCCTCCACTTT
TRBD1,TRBJ1-5,NA,TRBV10-3,CAISVGQGNQPQHF,TGTGCCATCAGTGTGGGACAGGGCAATCAGCCCCAGCATTTT
TRBD1,TRBJ1-6,NA,TRBV4-3,CASSQDRRTGRSYNSPLHF,TGCGCCAGCAGCCAAGATCGCCGGACAGGGAGAAGCTATAATTCACCCCTCCACTTT
TRBD1,TRBJ1-6,NA,TRBV7-9,CASGGQGNSPLHF,TGTGCCAGCGGGGGACAGGGTAATTCACCCCTCCACTTT
TRBD1,TRBJ1-4,NA,TRBV4-1,CASSQATTGVFEKLFF,TGCGCCAGCAGCCAAGCGACAACAGGGGTCTTTGAAAAACTGTTTTTT
NA,TRBJ1-1,once,TRBV7-9,CASSSSREGWTEAFF,TGTGCCAGCAGCTCCAGCAGGGAGGGGTGGACTGAAGCTTTCTTT
TRBD2,TRBJ2-7,NA,TRBV4-2,CASSQAPSGSINGQYF,TGTGCCAGCAGCCAAGCCCCTAGCGGATCAATTAACGGGCAGTACTTC
NA,TRBJ1-2,NA,TRBV28,CASRTGGRDGYTF,TGTGCCAGCAGAACGGGGGGGCGGGATGGCTACACCTTC
NA,TRBJ1-1,NA,TRBV6-5,CASSQRENTEAFF,TGTGCCAGCAGTCAACGGGAGAACACTGAAGCTTTCTTT
TRBD1,TRBJ1-1,NA,TRBV30,CAWSALWDRGGEAFF,TGTGCCTGGAGTGCTTTATGGGACAGGGGAGGTGAAGCTTTCTTT
NA,TRBJ1-1,NA,TRBV4-3,CASSQGIGAEAFF,TGCGCCAGCAGCCAAGGCATAGGAGCTGAAGCTTTCTTT
TRBD1,TRBJ1-5,few,TRBV4-1,CASSHLTGGKGQPQHF,TGCGCCAGCAGCCACCTGACAGGGGGCAAGGGGCAGCCCCAGCATTTT